This TCR beta chain was recorded in a study of T cell repertoires in cytomegalovirus infection. The CDR3 is 15 residues long. Germline V lookup: CDR1 MNHEY, CDR2 SVGEGT. The V gene lost 7 bases and the J gene lost 4 bases, with 18 bases spanning the gap. TCRdb used MiXCR to reprocess the reads, holding one entry per CDR3 protein. The repertoire holds around 800,000 distinct CDR3 sequences, with roughly 33% as singletons. About this clonotype itself: Its antigen is still unknown.

The TCR sequence derives from a human donor in good health (CMV status not recorded). Some clones in this sample may be carry-over from other donors' samples. This specimen was cultured CD8+ T cells from PBMCs, taken from culture after CMV antigen stimulation. The chain employs TRBV6-2 or TRBV6-3 and TRBJ2-3; no reliable D call. Written as DNA, the CDR3 is TGTGCCAGCACCCAAGGCCCGCTATTATCAGATACGCAGTATTTT. Translation: CASTQGPLLSDTQYF.